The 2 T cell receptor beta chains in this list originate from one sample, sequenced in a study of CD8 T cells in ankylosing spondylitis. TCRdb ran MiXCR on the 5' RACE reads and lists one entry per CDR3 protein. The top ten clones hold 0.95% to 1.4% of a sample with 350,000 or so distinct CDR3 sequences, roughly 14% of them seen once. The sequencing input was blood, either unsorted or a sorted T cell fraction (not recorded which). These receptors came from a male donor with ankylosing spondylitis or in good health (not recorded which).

The CDR3 DNA sequence: TGTGCCAGCAGGGCGGACAGTGGAAACACCATATATTTT. Amino acid sequence: CASRADSGNTIYF. This chain joins TRBV6-1 and TRBJ1-3, with D possibly TRBD1 on 6 matching bases. Germline V gives CDR1 MNHNS, CDR2 SASEGT. The CDR3 sequence is 13 residues long. V lost 6 bases to trimming and J lost 3 bases, with 9 bases between them.

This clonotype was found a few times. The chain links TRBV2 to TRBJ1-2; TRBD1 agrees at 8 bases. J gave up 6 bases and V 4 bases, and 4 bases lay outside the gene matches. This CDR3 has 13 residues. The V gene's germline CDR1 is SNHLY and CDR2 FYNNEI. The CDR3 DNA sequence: TGTGCCAGCAGTGTAGAACAGGGGGATGGCTACACCTTC. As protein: CASSVEQGDGYTF. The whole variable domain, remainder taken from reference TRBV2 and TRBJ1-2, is EPEVTQTPSHQVTQMGQEVILRCVPISNHLYFYWYRQILGQKVEFLVSFYNNEISEKSEIFDDQFSVERPDGSNFTLKIRSTKLEDSAMYFCASSVEQGDGYTFGSGTRLTVV.